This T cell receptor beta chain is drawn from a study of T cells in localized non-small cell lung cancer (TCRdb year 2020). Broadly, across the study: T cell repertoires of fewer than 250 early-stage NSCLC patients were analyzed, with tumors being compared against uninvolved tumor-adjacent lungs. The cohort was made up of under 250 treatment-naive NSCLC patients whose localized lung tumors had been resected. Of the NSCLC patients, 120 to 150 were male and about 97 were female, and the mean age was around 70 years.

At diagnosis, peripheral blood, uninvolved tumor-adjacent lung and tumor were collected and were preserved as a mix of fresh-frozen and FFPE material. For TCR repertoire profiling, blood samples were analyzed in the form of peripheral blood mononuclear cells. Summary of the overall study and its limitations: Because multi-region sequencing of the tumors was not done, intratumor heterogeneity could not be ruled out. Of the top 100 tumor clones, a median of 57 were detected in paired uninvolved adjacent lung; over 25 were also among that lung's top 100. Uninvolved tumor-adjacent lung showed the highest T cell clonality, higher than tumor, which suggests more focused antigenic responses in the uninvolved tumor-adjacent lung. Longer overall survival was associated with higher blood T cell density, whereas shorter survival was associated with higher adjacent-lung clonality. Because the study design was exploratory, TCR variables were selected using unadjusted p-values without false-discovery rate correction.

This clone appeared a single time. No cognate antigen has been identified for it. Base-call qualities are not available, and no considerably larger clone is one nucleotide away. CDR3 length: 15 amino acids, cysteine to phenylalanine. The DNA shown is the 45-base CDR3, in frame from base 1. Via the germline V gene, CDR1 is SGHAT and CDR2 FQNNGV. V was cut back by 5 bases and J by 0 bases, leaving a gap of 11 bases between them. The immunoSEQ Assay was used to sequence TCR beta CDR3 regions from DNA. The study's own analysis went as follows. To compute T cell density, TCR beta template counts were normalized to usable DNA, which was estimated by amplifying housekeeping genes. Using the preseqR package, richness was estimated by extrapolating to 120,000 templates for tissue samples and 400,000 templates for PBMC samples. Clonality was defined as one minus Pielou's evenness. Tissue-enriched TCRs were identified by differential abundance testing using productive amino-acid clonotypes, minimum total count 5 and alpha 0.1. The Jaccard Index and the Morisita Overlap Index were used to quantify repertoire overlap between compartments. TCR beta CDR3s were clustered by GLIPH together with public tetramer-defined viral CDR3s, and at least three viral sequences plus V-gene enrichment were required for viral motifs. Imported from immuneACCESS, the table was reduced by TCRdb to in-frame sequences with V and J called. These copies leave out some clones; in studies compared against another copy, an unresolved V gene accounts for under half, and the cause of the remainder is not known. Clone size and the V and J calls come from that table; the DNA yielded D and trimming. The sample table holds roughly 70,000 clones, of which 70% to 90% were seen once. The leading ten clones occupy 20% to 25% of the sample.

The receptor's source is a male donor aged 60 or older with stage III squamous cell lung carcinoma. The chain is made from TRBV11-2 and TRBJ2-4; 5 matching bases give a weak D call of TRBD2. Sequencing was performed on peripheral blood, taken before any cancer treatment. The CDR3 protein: CASSAGGLAKNIQYF. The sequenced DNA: TGTGCCAGCAGCGCGGGCGGCCTAGCCAAAAACATTCAGTACTTC.